This section outlines one T cell receptor (beta chain) sequence together with its context. Its antigen is unknown. This record belongs to a study of identical twins. The study's findings and limits: Findings came from cross-sectional statistics, without long-term follow-up of donors. Twins showed weaker excess sharing in their beta out-of-frame sequences. Models predicted too little out-of-frame TCR alpha sharing in monozygotic twins.

Donors uniformly comprised healthy Caucasians. MiXCR was run by TCRdb on the 5' RACE reads, yielding one entry per CDR3 protein. The sample yields around 1.7 million distinct CDR3 sequences, under 35% seen once. V gave up 5 bases and J gave up 3 bases; unmatched junction bases: 8. Germline V gene sequence: CDR1 SGDLS, CDR2 YYNGEE. The length of the CDR3 is 15 residues. Sequenced material: cord blood. The receptor was derived from a newborn girl in good health. The rearrangement uses TRBV9 and TRBJ2-3; 8 bases are shared with TRBD2. The CDR3 DNA reads as TGTGCCAGCAGGGCACGCGGGGGGCTAACAGATACGCAGTATTTT. It is translated as CASRARGGLTDTQYF.